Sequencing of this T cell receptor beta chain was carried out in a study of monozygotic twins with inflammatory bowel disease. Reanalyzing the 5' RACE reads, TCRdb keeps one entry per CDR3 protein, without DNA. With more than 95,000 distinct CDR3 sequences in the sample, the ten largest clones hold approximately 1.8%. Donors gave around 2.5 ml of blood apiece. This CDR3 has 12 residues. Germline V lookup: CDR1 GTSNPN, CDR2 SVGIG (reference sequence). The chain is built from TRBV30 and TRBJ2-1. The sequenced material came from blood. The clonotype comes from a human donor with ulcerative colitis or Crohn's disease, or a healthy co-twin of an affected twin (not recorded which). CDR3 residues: CAWSYQGNEQFF.